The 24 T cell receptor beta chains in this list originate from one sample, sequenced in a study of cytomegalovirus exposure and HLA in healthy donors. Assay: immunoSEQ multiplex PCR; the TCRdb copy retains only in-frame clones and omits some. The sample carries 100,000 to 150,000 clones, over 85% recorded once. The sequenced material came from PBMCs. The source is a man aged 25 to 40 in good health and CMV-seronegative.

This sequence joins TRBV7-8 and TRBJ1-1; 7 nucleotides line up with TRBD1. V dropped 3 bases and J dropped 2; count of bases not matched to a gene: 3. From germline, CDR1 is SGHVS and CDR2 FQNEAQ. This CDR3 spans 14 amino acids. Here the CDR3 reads CASSFGTANTEAFF. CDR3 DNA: TGTGCCAGCAGCTTTGGGACAGCTAACACTGAAGCTTTCTTT.

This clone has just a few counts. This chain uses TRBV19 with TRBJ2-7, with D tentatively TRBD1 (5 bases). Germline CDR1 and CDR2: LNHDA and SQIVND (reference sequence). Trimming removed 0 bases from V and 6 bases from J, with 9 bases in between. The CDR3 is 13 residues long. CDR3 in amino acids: CASSIDHGAEQYF. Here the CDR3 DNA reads TGTGCCAGTAGTATAGATCATGGGGCCGAGCAGTACTTC.

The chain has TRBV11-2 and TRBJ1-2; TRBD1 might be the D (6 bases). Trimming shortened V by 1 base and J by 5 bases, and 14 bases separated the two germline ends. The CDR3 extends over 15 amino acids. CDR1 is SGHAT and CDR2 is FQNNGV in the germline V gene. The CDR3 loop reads CASSLGQGRGYGYTF. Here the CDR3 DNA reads TGTGCCAGCAGCTTAGGGCAGGGGAGGGGGTATGGCTACACCTTC.

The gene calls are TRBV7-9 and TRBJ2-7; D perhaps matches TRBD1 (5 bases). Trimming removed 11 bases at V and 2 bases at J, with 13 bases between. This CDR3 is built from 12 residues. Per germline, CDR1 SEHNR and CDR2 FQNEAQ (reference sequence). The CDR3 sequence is CAVAGWTYEQYF. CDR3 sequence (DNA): TGTGCCGTGGCAGGGTGGACCTACGAGCAGTACTTC.

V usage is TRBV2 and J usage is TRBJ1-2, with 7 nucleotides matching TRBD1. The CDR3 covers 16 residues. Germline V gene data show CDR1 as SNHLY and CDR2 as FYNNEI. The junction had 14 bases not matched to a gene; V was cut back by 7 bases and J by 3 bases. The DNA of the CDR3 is TGTGCCAGCAATAACCCCGTCCAGCAGGGGGACTATGGCTACACCTTC. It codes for CASNNPVQQGDYGYTF.

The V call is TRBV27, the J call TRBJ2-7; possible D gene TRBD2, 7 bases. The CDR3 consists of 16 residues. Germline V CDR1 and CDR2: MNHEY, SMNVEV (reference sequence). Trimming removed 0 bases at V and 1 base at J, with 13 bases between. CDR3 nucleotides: TGTGCCAGCAGTTTATCAGGGGGGGACCTATCCTACGAGCAGTACTTC. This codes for CASSLSGGDLSYEQYF.

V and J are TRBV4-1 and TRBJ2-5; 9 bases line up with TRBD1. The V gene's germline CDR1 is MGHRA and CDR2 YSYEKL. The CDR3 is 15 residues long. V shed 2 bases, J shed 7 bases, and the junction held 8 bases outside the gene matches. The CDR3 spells CASSQPTGGKWTQYF. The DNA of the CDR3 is TGCGCCAGCAGCCAACCGACAGGGGGGAAATGGACCCAGTACTTC.

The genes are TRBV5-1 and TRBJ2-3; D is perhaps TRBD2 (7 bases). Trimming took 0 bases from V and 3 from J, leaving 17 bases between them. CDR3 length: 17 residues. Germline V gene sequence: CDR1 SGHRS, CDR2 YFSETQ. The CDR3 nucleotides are TGCGCCAGCAGCTTGGATACCGGGGGGCCCGATACAGATACGCAGTATTTT. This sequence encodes CASSLDTGGPDTDTQYF.

In DNA form, the CDR3 reads TGTGCCAGCAGCTTTGACAGGGTCCCCTATGGCTACACCTTC. It translates to CASSFDRVPYGYTF. The rearrangement links TRBV7-8 to TRBJ1-2, with TRBD1 matching 7 bases. Unmatched junction bases numbered 5, after V lost 3 bases and J lost 4 bases. CDR1 is SGHVS, CDR2 FQNEAQ, per germline. The CDR3 loop spans 14 amino acids.

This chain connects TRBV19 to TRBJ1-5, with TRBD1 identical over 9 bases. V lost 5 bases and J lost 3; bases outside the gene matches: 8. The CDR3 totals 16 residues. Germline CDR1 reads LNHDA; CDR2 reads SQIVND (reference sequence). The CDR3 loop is CASSSTGTGHNQPQHF. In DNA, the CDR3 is TGTGCCAGTAGTTCGACCGGGACAGGGCACAATCAGCCCCAGCATTTT.

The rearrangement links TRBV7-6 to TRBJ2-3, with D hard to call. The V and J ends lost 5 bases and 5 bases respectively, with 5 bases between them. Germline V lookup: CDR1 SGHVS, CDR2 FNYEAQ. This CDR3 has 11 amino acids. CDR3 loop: CASSRGDTQYF. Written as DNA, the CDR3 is TGTGCCAGCAGCCGAGGAGATACGCAGTATTTT.

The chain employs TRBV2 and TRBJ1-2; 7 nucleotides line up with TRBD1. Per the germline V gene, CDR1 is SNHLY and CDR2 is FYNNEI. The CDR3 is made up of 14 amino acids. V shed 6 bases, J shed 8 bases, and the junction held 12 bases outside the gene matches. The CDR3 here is CASSALRQGEGYTF. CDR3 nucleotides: TGTGCCAGCAGCGCACTCAGACAGGGTGAGGGCTACACCTTC. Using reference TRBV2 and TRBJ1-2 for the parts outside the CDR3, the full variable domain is EPEVTQTPSHQVTQMGQEVILRCVPISNHLYFYWYRQILGQKVEFLVSFYNNEISEKSEIFDDQFSVERPDGSNFTLKIRSTKLEDSAMYFCASSALRQGEGYTFGSGTRLTVV.

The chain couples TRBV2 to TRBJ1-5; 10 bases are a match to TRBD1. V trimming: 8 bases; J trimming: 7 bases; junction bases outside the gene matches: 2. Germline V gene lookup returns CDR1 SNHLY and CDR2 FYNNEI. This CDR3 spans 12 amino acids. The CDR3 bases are TGTGCCAGCGGACAGGGGGAGCAGCCCCAGCATTTT. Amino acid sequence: CASGQGEQPQHF.

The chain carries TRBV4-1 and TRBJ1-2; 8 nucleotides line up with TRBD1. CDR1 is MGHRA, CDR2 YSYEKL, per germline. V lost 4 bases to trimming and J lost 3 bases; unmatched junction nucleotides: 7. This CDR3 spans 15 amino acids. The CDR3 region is CASSPTGEADYGYTF. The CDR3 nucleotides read TGCGCCAGCAGCCCGACAGGGGAGGCGGACTATGGCTACACCTTC.

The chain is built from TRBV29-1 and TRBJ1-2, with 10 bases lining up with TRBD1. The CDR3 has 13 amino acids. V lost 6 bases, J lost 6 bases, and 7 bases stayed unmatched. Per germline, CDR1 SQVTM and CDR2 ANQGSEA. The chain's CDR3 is CSVFTGQGDGYTF. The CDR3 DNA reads TGCAGCGTATTCACTGGACAGGGGGATGGCTACACCTTC.

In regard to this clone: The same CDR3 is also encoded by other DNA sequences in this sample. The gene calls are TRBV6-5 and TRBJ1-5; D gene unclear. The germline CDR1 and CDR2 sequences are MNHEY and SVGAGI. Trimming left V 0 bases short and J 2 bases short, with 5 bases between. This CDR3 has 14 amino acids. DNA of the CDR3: TGTGCCAGCAGTTACTCGGCAGGCAATCAGCCCCAGCATTTT. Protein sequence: CASSYSAGNQPQHF.

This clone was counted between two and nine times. In nucleotides, the CDR3 is TGTGCCAGCAGCCCCGGGTACGAGCAGTACTTC. Encoded protein: CASSPGYEQYF. The gene calls are TRBV7-9 and TRBJ2-7; D unclear. The V end lost 5 bases, the J end lost 4 bases, and 6 bases lay between the germline ends. The length of the CDR3 is 11 residues. Germline CDR1 is SEHNR and CDR2 is FQNEAQ (reference sequence).

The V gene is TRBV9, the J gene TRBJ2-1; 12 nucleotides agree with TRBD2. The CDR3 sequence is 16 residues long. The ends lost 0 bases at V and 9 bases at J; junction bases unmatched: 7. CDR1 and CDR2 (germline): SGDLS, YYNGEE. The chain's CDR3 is CASSVGYGLAGIEQFF. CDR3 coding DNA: TGTGCCAGCAGCGTAGGGTACGGACTAGCGGGGATTGAGCAGTTCTTC.

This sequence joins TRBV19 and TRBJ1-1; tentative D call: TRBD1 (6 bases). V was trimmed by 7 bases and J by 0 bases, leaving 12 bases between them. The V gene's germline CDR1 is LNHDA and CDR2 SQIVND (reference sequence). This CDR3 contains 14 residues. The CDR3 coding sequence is TGTGCCAGTAACACAGGGTTTATGAACACTGAAGCTTTCTTT. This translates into CASNTGFMNTEAFF.

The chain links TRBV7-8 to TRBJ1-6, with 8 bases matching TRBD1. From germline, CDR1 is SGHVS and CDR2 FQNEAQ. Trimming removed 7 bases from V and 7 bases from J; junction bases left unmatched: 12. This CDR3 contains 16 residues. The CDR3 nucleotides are TGTGCCAGCACCAAGGCAGGGGGCTTAGAGAATTCACCCCTCCACTTT. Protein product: CASTKAGGLENSPLHF. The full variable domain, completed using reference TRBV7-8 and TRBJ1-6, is GAGVSQSPRYKVAKRGQDVALRCDPISGHVSLFWYQQALGQGPEFLTYFQNEAQLDKSGLPSDRFFAERPEGSVSTLKIQRTQQEDSAVYLCASTKAGGLENSPLHFGNGTRLTVT.

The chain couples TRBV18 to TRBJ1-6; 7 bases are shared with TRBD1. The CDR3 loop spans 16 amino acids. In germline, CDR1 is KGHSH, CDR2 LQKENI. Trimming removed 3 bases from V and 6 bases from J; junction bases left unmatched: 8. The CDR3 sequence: CASSPTLDRLNSPLHF. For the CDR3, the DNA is TGTGCCAGCTCACCTACGCTGGACAGGCTTAATTCACCCCTCCACTTT.

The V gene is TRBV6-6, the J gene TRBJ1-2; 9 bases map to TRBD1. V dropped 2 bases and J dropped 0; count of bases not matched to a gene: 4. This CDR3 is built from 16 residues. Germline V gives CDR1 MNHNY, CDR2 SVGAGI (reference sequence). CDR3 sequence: CASSYGTGLANYGYTF. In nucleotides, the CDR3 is TGTGCCAGCAGTTACGGGACAGGGCTAGCTAACTATGGCTACACCTTC.

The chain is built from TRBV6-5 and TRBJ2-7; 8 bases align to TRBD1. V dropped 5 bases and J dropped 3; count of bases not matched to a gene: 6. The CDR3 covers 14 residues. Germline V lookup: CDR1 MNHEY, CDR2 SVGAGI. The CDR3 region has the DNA TGTGCCAGCAGTACAGGACAGGGAGGCTACGAGCAGTACTTC. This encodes CASSTGQGGYEQYF.

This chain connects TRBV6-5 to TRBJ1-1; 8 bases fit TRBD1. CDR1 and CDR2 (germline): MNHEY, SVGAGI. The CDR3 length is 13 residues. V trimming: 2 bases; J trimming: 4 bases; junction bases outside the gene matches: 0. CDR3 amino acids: CASSYTGGTEAFF. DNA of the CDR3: TGTGCCAGCAGTTACACAGGGGGCACTGAAGCTTTCTTT.